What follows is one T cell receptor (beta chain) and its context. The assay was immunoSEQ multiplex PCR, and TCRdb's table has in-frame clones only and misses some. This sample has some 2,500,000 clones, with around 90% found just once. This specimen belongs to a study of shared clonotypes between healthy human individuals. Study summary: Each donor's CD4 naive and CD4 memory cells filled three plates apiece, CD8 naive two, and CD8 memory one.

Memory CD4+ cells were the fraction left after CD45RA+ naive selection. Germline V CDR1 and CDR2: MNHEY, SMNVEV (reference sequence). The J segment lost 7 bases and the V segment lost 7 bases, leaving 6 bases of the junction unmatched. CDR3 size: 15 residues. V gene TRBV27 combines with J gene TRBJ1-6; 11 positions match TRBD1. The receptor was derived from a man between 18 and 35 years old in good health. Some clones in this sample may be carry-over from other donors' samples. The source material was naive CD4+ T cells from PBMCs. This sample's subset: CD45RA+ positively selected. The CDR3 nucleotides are TGTGCCAGCACAATGGGGGACAGGGGGAATTCACCCCTCCACTTT. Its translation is CASTMGDRGNSPLHF.